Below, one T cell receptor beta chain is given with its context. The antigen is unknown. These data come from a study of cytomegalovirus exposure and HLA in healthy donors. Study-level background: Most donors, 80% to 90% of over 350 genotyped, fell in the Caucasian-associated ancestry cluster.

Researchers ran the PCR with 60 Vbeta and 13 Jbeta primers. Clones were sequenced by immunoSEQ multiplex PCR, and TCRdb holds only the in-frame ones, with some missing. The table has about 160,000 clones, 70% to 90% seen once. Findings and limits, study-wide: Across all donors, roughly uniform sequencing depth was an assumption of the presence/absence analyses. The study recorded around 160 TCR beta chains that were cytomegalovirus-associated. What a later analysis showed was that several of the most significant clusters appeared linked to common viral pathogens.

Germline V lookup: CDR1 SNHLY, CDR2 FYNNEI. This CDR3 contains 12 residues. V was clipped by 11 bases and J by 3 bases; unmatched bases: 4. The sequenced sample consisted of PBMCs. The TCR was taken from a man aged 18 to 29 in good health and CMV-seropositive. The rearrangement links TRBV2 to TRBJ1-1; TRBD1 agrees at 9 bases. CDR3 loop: CAGRTGDTEAFF. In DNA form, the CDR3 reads TGTGCCGGCCGGACAGGGGACACTGAAGCTTTCTTT. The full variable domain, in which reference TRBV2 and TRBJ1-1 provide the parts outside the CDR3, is EPEVTQTPSHQVTQMGQEVILRCVPISNHLYFYWYRQILGQKVEFLVSFYNNEISEKSEIFDDQFSVERPDGSNFTLKIRSTKLEDSAMYFCAGRTGDTEAFFGQGTRLTVV.